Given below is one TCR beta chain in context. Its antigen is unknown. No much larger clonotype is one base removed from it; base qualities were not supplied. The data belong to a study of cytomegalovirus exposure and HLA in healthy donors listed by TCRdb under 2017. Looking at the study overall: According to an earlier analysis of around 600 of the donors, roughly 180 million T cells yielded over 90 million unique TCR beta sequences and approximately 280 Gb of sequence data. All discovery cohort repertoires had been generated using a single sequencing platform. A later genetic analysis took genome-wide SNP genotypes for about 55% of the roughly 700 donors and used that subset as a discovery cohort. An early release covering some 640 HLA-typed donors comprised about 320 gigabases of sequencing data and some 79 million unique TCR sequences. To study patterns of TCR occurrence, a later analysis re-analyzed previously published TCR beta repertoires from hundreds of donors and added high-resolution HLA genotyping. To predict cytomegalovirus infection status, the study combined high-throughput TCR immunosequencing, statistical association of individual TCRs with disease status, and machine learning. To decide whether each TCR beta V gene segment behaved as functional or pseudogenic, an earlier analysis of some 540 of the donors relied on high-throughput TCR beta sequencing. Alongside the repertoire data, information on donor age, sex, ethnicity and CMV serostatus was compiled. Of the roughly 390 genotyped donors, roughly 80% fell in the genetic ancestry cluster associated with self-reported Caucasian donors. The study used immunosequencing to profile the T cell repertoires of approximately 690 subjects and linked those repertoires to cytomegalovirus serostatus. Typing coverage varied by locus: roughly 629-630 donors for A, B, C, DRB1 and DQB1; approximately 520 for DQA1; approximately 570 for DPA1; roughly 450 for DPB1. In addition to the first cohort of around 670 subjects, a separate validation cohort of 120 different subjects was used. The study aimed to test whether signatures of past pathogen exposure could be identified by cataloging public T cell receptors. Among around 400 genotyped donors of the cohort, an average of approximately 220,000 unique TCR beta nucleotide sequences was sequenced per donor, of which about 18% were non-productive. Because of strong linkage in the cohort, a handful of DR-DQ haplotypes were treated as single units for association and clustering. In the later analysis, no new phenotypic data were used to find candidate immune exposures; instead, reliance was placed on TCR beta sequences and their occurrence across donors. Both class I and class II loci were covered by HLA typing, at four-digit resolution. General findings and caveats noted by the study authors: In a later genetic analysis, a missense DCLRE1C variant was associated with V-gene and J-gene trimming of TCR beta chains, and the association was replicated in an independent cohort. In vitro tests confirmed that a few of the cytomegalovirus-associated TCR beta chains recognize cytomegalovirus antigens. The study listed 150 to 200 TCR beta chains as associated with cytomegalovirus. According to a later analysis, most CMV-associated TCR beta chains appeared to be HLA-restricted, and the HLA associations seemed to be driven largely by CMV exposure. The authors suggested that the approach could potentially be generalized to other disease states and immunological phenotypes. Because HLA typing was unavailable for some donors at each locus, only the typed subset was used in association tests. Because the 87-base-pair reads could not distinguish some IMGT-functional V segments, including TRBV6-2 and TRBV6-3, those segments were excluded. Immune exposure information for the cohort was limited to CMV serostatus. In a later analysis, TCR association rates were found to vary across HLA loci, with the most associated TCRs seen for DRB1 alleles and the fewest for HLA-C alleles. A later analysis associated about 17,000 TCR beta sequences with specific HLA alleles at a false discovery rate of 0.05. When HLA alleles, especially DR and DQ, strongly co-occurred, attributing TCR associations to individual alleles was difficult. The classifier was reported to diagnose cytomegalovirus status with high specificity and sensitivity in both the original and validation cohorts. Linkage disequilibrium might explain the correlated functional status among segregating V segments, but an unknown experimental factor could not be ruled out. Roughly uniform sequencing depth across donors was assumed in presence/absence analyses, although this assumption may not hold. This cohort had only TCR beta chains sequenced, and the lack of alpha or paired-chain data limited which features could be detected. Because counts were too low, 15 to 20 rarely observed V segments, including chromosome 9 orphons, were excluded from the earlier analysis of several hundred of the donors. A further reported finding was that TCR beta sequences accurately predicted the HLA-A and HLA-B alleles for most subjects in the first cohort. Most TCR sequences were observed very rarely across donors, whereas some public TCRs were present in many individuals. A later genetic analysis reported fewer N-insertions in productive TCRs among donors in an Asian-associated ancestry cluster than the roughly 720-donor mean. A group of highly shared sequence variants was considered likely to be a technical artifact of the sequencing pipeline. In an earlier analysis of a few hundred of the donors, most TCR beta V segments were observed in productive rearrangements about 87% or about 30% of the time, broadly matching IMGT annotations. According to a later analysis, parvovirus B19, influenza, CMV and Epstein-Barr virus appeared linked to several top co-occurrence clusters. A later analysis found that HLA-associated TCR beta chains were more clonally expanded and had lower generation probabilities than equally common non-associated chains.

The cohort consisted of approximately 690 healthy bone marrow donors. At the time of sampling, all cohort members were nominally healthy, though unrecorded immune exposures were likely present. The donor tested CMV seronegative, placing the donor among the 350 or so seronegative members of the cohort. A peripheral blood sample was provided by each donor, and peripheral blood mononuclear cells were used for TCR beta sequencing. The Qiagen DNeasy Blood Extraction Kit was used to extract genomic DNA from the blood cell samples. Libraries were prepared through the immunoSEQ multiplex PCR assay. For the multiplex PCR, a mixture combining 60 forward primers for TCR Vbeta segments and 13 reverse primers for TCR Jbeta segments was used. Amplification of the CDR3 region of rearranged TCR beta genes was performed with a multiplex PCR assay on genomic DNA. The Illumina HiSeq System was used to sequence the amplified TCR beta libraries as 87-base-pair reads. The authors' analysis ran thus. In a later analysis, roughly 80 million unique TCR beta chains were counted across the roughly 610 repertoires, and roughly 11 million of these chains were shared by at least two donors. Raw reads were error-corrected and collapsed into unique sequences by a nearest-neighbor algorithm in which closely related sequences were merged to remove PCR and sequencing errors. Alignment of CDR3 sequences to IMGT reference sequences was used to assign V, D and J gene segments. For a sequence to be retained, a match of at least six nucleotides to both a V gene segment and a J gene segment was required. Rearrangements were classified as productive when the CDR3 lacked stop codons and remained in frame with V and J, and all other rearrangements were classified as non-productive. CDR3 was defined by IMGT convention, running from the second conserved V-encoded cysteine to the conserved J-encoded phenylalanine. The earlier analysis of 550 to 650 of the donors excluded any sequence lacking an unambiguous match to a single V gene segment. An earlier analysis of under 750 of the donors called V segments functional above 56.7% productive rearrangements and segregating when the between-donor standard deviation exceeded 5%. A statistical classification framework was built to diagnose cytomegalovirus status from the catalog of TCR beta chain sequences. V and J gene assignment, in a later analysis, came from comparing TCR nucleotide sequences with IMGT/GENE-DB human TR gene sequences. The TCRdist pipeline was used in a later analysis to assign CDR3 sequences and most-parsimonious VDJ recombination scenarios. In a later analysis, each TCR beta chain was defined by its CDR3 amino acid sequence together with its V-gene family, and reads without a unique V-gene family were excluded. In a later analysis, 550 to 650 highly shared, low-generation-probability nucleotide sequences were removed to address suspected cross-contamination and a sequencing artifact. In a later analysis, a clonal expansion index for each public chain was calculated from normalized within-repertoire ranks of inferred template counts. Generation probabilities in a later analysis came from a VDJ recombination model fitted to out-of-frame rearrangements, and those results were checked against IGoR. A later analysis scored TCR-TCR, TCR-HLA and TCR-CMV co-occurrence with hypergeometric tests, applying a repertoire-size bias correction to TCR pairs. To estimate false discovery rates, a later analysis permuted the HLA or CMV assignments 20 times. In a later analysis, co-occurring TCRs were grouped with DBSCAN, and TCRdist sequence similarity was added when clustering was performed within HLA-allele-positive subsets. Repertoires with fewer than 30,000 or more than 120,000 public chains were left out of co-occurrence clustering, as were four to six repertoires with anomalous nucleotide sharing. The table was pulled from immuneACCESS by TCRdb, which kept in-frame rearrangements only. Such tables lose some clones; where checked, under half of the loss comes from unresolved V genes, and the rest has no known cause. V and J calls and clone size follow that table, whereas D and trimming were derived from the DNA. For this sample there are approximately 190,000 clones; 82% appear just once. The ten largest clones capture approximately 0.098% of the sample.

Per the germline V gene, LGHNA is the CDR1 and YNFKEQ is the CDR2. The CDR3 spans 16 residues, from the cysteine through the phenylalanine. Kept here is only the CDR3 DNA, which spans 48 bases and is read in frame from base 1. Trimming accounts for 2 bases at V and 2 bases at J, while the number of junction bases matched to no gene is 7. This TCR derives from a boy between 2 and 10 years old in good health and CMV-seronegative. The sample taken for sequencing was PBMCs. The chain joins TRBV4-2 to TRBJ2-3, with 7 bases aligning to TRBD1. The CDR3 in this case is CASSQLYRGPTDTQYF. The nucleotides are TGTGCCAGCAGCCAACTTTACAGGGGCCCCACAGATACGCAGTATTTT.